Following are 9 T cell receptor beta chains from one sample sequenced in a study of blood T cell repertoires in COVID-19. Generated by immunoSEQ multiplex PCR, the TCRdb table keeps only in-frame clones and is missing some. The sample holds 300,000 to 350,000 clones; about 90% are singletons and the top ten take just under 7.5%. Sequenced sample: peripheral blood. These receptors originate from a woman in her 70s with COVID-19, enrolled during active disease.

The chain joins TRBV7-9 to TRBJ1-4; 7 bases fit TRBD1. This CDR3 has 15 amino acids. With V trimmed by 3 bases and J by 5 bases, 6 bases remained unmatched. CDR1 is SEHNR, CDR2 FQNEAQ, per germline (reference sequence). CDR3 loop: CASSLGTDPNEKLFF. The CDR3 region has the DNA TGTGCCAGCAGCTTGGGGACAGACCCCAATGAAAAACTGTTTTTT.

The V and J genes are TRBV7-6 and TRBJ2-3; 11 bases align to TRBD1. J gave up 4 bases and V 3 bases, and 9 bases lay outside the gene matches. CDR3 length equals 17 residues. Germline V CDR1 and CDR2: SGHVS, FNYEAQ. CDR3 amino acids: CASSFNNRDRGSDTQYF. The CDR3 nucleotides are TGTGCCAGCAGCTTTAACAATAGGGACAGGGGGTCAGATACGCAGTATTTT.

This clone was detected once. The rearrangement joins TRBV24-1 to TRBJ2-1, with D possibly matching TRBD1 (6 bases). Germline V lookup: CDR1 KGHDR, CDR2 SFDVKD. The V end lost 3 bases, the J end lost 6 bases, and 20 bases lay between the germline ends. CDR3 size: 17 residues. CDR3 loop: CATSDPYTGMGFNEQFF. The CDR3 nucleotides are TGTGCCACCAGTGATCCCTATACAGGGATGGGGTTCAATGAGCAGTTCTTC.

This chain connects TRBV19 to TRBJ1-4, with D hard to call. Germline loops: CDR1 LNHDA, CDR2 SQIVND (reference sequence). With 10 bases removed from V and 8 bases from J, the gap between germline ends came to 17 bases. CDR3 length equals 13 residues. CDR3 bases: TGTGCCACCGAGGACTCGAGGGAGGAAAAACTGTTTTTT. It is translated as CATEDSREEKLFF.

This chain links TRBV5-1 with TRBJ1-2; D might be TRBD1 (5 bases). Germline CDR1 reads SGHRS; CDR2 reads YFSETQ. There are 14 residues in the CDR3. Trimming cost V 0 bases and J 2 bases, with 8 bases left between them. This CDR3 is CASSLEAGNYGYTF. The CDR3 DNA reads as TGCGCCAGCAGCTTGGAGGCAGGGAACTATGGCTACACCTTC.

This chain joins TRBV3-1 (or the pseudogene TRBV3-2) and TRBJ1-5; D is ambiguous. This CDR3 is 15 amino acids long. V lost 4 bases and J lost 2, with 12 bases in between. Germline V lookup: CDR1 LGHDT, CDR2 YNNKEL (reference sequence). The CDR3 coding sequence is TGTGCCAGCAGCCGTTCGGCGGAGGGCAATCAGCCCCAGCATTTT. Translation: CASSRSAEGNQPQHF.

This chain links TRBV27 with TRBJ1-3; D is unclear. Germline lookup yields CDR1 MNHEY and CDR2 SMNVEV (reference sequence). This CDR3 has 14 residues. Trimming shortened V by 3 bases and J by 1 base, and 7 bases separated the two germline ends. The CDR3: CASSFGVSGNTIYF. In DNA, the CDR3 is TGTGCCAGCAGTTTCGGGGTATCTGGAAACACCATATATTTT.

This chain links TRBV9 with TRBJ2-7; the D is unclear. Germline lookup yields CDR1 SGDLS and CDR2 YYNGEE. The CDR3 covers 14 residues. V was trimmed by 1 base and J by 3 bases, leaving 11 bases between them. The CDR3 nucleotides read TGTGCCAGCAGCGTAAGTGACTCCTACTACGAGCAGTACTTC. This codes for CASSVSDSYYEQYF.

V and J are TRBV9 and TRBJ2-1; tentatively, D is TRBD1 (6 bases). The CDR3 is 13 residues long. The germline V gene has CDR1 SGDLS and CDR2 YYNGEE. V lost 5 bases and J lost 5, with 11 bases in between. The CDR3 loop is CASSQQGNNEQFF. The CDR3 bases are TGTGCCAGCAGTCAACAGGGAAACAATGAGCAGTTCTTC.